This entry lists 24 T cell receptor beta chains sequenced from one sample in a study of cytomegalovirus exposure and HLA in healthy donors. Primers: 60 Vbeta forward and 13 Jbeta reverse. Produced via immunoSEQ multiplex PCR; TCRdb's table is partial and in-frame only. The repertoire holds approximately 160,000 clones, with about 82% as singletons. The sequenced sample consisted of PBMCs. The source is a female donor in good health and CMV-seronegative.

There are a few counts of this clone. This sequence joins TRBV6-7 and TRBJ1-2, with 7 bases fitting TRBD1. TRBV6-7 is an open reading frame whose function is uncertain. V trimming: 6 bases; J trimming: 8 bases; junction bases outside the gene matches: 9. CDR3 length: 13 amino acids. The CDR3 loop reads CASSLERGQGYTF. The CDR3 coding sequence is TGTGCCAGCAGCCTAGAAAGGGGGCAAGGCTACACCTTC.

Only a few counts were recorded for this clone. J is TRBJ2-2 and V is TRBV7-9, with D perhaps matching TRBD1 (6 bases). The CDR3 extends over 16 amino acids. The germline CDR1 and CDR2 sequences are SEHNR and FQNEAQ (reference sequence). Trimming removed 0 bases at V and 6 bases at J, with 14 bases between. The CDR3 spells CASSLASGAASGELFF. The CDR3 DNA follows: TGTGCCAGCAGCTTAGCTTCAGGGGCCGCCTCCGGGGAGCTGTTTTTT.

The rearrangement uses TRBV11-2 and TRBJ1-2; TRBD1 aligns across 11 bases. V was clipped by 5 bases and J by 8 bases; unmatched bases: 7. The CDR3 extends over 14 amino acids. The germline gives CDR1 SGHAT, CDR2 FQNNGV. For the CDR3, the DNA is TGTGCCAGCAGCCTCGGGGACAGGGGGAGAGGCTACACCTTC. Translating gives CASSLGDRGRGYTF. Combining the CDR3 with reference TRBV11-2 and TRBJ1-2 gives the whole variable domain EAGVAQSPRYKIIEKRQSVAFWCNPISGHATLYWYQQILGQGPKLLIQFQNNGVVDDSQLPKDRFSAERLKGVDSTLKIQPAKLEDSAVYLCASSLGDRGRGYTFGSGTRLTVV.

This rearrangement joins TRBV6-6 to TRBJ2-7; 10 nucleotides match TRBD1. With 4 bases clipped from V and 6 bases from J, the junction kept 6 bases outside the gene matches. Germline loops: CDR1 MNHNY, CDR2 SVGAGI (reference sequence). The CDR3 covers 14 residues. CDR3 loop: CASSSPDRGGEQYF. The CDR3 nucleotides are TGTGCCAGCAGTTCACCGGACAGGGGGGGCGAGCAGTACTTC.

This chain links TRBV7-8 with TRBJ2-1; 9 nucleotides match TRBD1. J gave up 9 bases and V 4 bases, and 4 bases lay outside the gene matches. There are 13 residues in the CDR3. Germline lookup yields CDR1 SGHVS and CDR2 FQNEAQ. CDR3 region: CASSSDRGGEQFF. The CDR3 nucleotides are TGTGCCAGCAGCTCGGACAGGGGAGGTGAGCAGTTCTTC.

V gene TRBV2 combines with J gene TRBJ1-2; D uncertain. The germline V and J ends were trimmed by 1 base and 8 bases, with 17 bases remaining between them. Germline assignment: CDR1 SNHLY and CDR2 FYNNEI. CDR3 length: 15 amino acids. The CDR3 DNA follows: TGTGCCAGCAGTGAAGGTGCGAATTTGGTCACGGGCTACACCTTC. Its protein product is CASSEGANLVTGYTF.

The V call is TRBV10-3, the J call TRBJ2-3; D is uncertain. The CDR3 spans 13 residues. Germline lookup yields CDR1 ENHRY and CDR2 SYGVKD. Trimming removed 8 bases at V and 0 bases at J, with 9 bases between. CDR3 DNA: TGTGCCATCGGCCAAACCAGCACAGATACGCAGTATTTT. Residues: CAIGQTSTDTQYF.

The genes are TRBV9 and TRBJ2-1, with D possibly matching TRBD2 (6 bases). The V gene's germline CDR1 is SGDLS and CDR2 YYNGEE. V was trimmed by 6 bases and J by 6 bases, leaving 13 bases between them. The length of the CDR3 is 13 residues. CDR3 amino acids: CASTPGGGNEQFF. In DNA form, the CDR3 reads TGTGCCAGCACCCCCGGGGGTGGCAATGAGCAGTTCTTC.

V and J are TRBV6-1 and TRBJ2-7; the match to TRBD2 covers 7 bases. The V gene end was trimmed by 6 bases and the J gene end by 3 bases; junction bases not matched to a gene: 11. The CDR3 is 15 amino acids. The V gene's germline CDR1 is MNHNS and CDR2 SASEGT. The DNA for the CDR3 is TGTGCCAGCAGGCGGGGGAGCACCACAAGCTACGAGCAGTACTTC. This sequence encodes CASRRGSTTSYEQYF.

The V call is TRBV20-1, the J call TRBJ1-1; D is undetermined. This CDR3 comprises 11 residues. CDR1 and CDR2 from the germline V gene are DFQATT and SNEGSKA (reference sequence). The V gene lost 6 bases and the J gene lost 4 bases, with 9 bases spanning the gap. The CDR3 sequence: CSARIGTEAFF. In DNA form, the CDR3 reads TGCAGTGCCAGGATTGGCACTGAAGCTTTCTTT.

This clone came up a few times. The chain has TRBV6-5 and TRBJ2-7; maybe TRBD2 (6 bases). Germline CDR1 MNHEY, CDR2 SVGAGI. Trimming took off 1 base at V and 4 bases at J, with 8 bases between the two ends. There are 13 residues in the CDR3. CDR3 amino acids: CASSYLSGYEQYF. In DNA form, the CDR3 reads TGTGCCAGCAGTTACTTGAGCGGGTACGAGCAGTACTTC.

This clone occurred a few times. The chain has TRBV7-2 and TRBJ2-5; D perhaps matches TRBD2 (5 bases). Germline lookup yields CDR1 SGHTA and CDR2 FQGNSA. The ends were cut back, 1 base at V and 6 bases at J, with 15 bases in the middle. CDR3 length: 15 residues. The CDR3 DNA is TGTGCCAGCAGCTTAGTCCATGGAGGTGGAAAGACCCAGTACTTC. It codes for CASSLVHGGGKTQYF.

The rearrangement links TRBV7-9 to TRBJ2-7; D uncertain. The V gene's germline CDR1 is SEHNR and CDR2 FQNEAQ (reference sequence). The CDR3 length is 14 residues. V was pared by 1 base and J by 7 bases, with 14 bases between. The CDR3 DNA reads as TGTGCCAGCAGCTTAGGGGTCTTACCTAGGGAGCAGTACTTC. Translated, it gives CASSLGVLPREQYF.

This clone has more than one count but fewer than ten. The chain links TRBV5-1 to TRBJ2-1; TRBD2 aligns across 8 bases. The length of the CDR3 is 16 residues. The V gene end was trimmed by 2 bases and the J gene end by 4 bases; junction bases not matched to a gene: 8. Germline V lookup: CDR1 SGHRS, CDR2 YFSETQ. The CDR3 reads CASSLNPGTSYNEQFF. In DNA form, the CDR3 reads TGCGCCAGCAGCTTAAATCCAGGGACTAGTTACAATGAGCAGTTCTTC.

This clone was counted once. The chain recombines TRBV7-6 with TRBJ1-1; D may be TRBD1 (5 bases). There are 14 residues in the CDR3. The germline V and J ends were trimmed by 5 bases and 3 bases, with 13 bases remaining between them. Per the germline V gene, CDR1 is SGHVS and CDR2 is FNYEAQ. Here the CDR3 reads CASSLNRGDTEAFF. CDR3 nucleotide sequence: TGTGCCAGCAGCCTAAATCGGGGGGACACTGAAGCTTTCTTT.

J is TRBJ2-1 and V is TRBV19; TRBD2 aligns across 8 bases. CDR3 length equals 14 residues. Germline CDR1 reads LNHDA; CDR2 reads SQIVND (reference sequence). Germline trimming cut 4 bases from V and 8 bases from J; bases unmatched to any gene: 7. The chain's CDR3 is CASSTSGGRDEQFF. In DNA form, the CDR3 reads TGTGCCAGTAGTACAAGCGGGGGAAGGGATGAGCAGTTCTTC.

The chain carries TRBV5-4 and TRBJ1-4, with 8 bases lining up with TRBD1. V was pared by 4 bases and J by 3 bases, with 8 bases of the junction left unmatched. The V gene's germline CDR1 is SGHNT and CDR2 YYREEE (reference sequence). This CDR3 spans 16 amino acids. Here the CDR3 DNA reads TGTGCCAGCAGCGAAGGACAGGGTAGGGCTAATGAAAAACTGTTTTTT. Protein product: CASSEGQGRANEKLFF.

The chain employs TRBV7-2 and TRBJ2-3, with 8 positions matching TRBD2. This CDR3 is built from 14 residues. The V gene's germline CDR1 is SGHTA and CDR2 FQGNSA. V gave up 4 bases and J gave up 1 base; unmatched junction bases: 1. The CDR3 is CASSSTSGTDTQYF. CDR3 nucleotide sequence: TGTGCCAGCAGCTCGACTAGCGGCACAGATACGCAGTATTTT. The full variable domain, rest sourced from reference TRBV7-2 and TRBJ2-3, is GAGVSQSPSNKVTEKGKDVELRCDPISGHTALYWYRQSLGQGLEFLIYFQGNSAPDKSGLPSDRFSAERTGGSVSTLTIQRTQQEDSAVYLCASSSTSGTDTQYFGPGTRLTVL.

The chain combines TRBV5-1 with TRBJ2-7; the D gene is possibly TRBD1 (6 bases). CDR1 is SGHRS, CDR2 YFSETQ, per germline. This CDR3 has 15 residues. Deletions cut 0 bases from V and 0 bases from J, with 10 bases between. DNA of the CDR3: TGCGCCAGCAGCTTGGCTCCAGGGGACTCCTACGAGCAGTACTTC. It translates to CASSLAPGDSYEQYF.

The rearrangement uses TRBV7-3 and TRBJ2-5; D gene ambiguous. The ends were cut back, 5 bases at V and 2 bases at J, with 9 bases in the middle. The CDR3 is made up of 13 amino acids. The V gene's germline CDR1 is SGHTA and CDR2 FQGTGA. CDR3 loop: CASSRWSQETQYF. Written as DNA, the CDR3 is TGTGCCAGCAGCCGTTGGAGTCAAGAGACCCAGTACTTC.

This clone occurred once. The V and J genes are TRBV11-3 and TRBJ2-1; D is unresolved. Per the germline V gene, CDR1 is SGHNT and CDR2 is YENEEA. The V gene lost 5 bases and the J gene lost 5 bases, with 13 bases spanning the gap. CDR3 length: 14 residues. The CDR3 is CASSANTGNNEQFF. Written as DNA, the CDR3 is TGTGCCAGCAGCGCGAATACCGGTAACAATGAGCAGTTCTTC. Full variable domain (rest looked up from reference TRBV11-3 and TRBJ2-1): EAGVVQSPRYKIIEKKQPVAFWCNPISGHNTLYWYLQNLGQGPELLIRYENEEAVDDSQLPKDRFSAERLKGVDSTLKIQPAELGDSAVYLCASSANTGNNEQFFGPGTRLTVL.

The chain joins TRBV15 to TRBJ2-1; 7 bases are a match to TRBD2. The junction had 13 bases not matched to a gene; V was cut back by 5 bases and J by 0 bases. CDR1 and CDR2 (germline): LNHNV, YYDKDF (reference sequence). This CDR3 spans 18 amino acids. CDR3 protein: CATSSSGTTTDSYNEQFF. The CDR3 region has the DNA TGTGCCACCAGCTCTAGCGGAACGACTACCGACTCCTACAATGAGCAGTTCTTC.

The rearrangement joins TRBV7-5 to TRBJ2-2; the listed D gene, TRBD2, was not tested against the DNA. TRBV7-5 is tagged as a pseudogene. This CDR3 spans 17 amino acids. The CDR3 region has the DNA TGTGCCAGAAGCCCGCGGACTAGCGGAGGGGGGACCGGGGAGCTGTTTTTT. Amino acid sequence: CARSPRTSGGGTGELFF.

The V and J genes are TRBV9 and TRBJ1-5; the D gene is possibly TRBD1 (6 bases). This CDR3 is 14 amino acids long. The germline V gene encodes CDR1 SGDLS and CDR2 YYNGEE. Trimming stripped 0 bases from V and 4 bases from J, with 8 bases between. The CDR3, as DNA: TGTGCCAGCAGCGTAGGGGGGCCGAATCAGCCCCAGCATTTT. Translated, it gives CASSVGGPNQPQHF.